The 21 T cell receptor beta chains below were found in one sample sequenced in a study of blood T cells in healthy people across ages. Alongside a J-beta primer mix, a sample-barcoded 5' primer served in a second PCR lasting roughly 7 to 12 cycles. TCRdb processed the 5' RACE reads anew with MiXCR; each CDR3 protein has one entry. Among about 680,000 distinct CDR3 sequences, roughly 50% were seen once, and the ten largest hold around a third. The source material was blood. Every receptor here comes from a woman in her sixties or seventies in good health.

The chain is built from TRBV5-1 and TRBJ2-7, with 12 bases lining up with TRBD2. J was trimmed by 0 bases and V by 4 bases; bases with no gene match: 8. This CDR3 comprises 17 residues. Germline V gene lookup returns CDR1 SGHRS and CDR2 YFSETQ. This CDR3 is CASSALTSGSSSYEQYF. The CDR3 DNA follows: TGCGCCAGCAGCGCCCTGACTAGCGGGAGTTCCTCCTACGAGCAGTACTTC.

This clonotype was seen repeatedly, ten times or more. The chain employs TRBV7-2 and TRBJ2-3; TRBD2 might be the D (6 bases). The V end lost 6 bases, the J end lost 6 bases, and 22 bases lay between the germline ends. Germline V CDR1 and CDR2: SGHTA, FQGNSA. This CDR3 spans 16 amino acids. The CDR3 region has the DNA TGTGCCAGCAGATCCAACGGGTTTGGAGCGGGTGATACGCAGTATTTT. Residues: CASRSNGFGAGDTQYF.

The chain combines TRBV20-1 with TRBJ2-1; 9 bases are shared with TRBD2. V lost 1 base and J lost 9; bases outside the gene matches: 10. The CDR3 runs to 15 residues. CDR1 and CDR2 from the germline V gene are DFQATT and SNEGSKA (reference sequence). CDR3 sequence (DNA): TGCAGTGCTAGAGGCCTAGCGGGATACGGCGTTGAGCAGTTCTTC. Translating it yields CSARGLAGYGVEQFF.

This clonotype was observed a handful of times. The rearrangement uses TRBV10-3 and TRBJ2-5; TRBD1 might be the D (5 bases). Trimming removed 2 bases from V and 1 base from J, with 11 bases in between. Germline assignment: CDR1 ENHRY and CDR2 SYGVKD. The CDR3 is made up of 15 amino acids. This chain's CDR3 is CAISEATGTQETQYF. Here the CDR3 DNA reads TGTGCCATCAGTGAGGCCACAGGCACCCAAGAGACCCAGTACTTC.

The chain uses TRBV20-1 and TRBJ2-5; 9 nucleotides align to TRBD2. Germline CDR1 reads DFQATT; CDR2 reads SNEGSKA (reference sequence). There are 13 residues in the CDR3. After removal of 6 bases from V and 5 bases from J, the junction contained 7 bases not matched to a gene. CDR3 region: CSAEASGTETQYF. The CDR3 DNA follows: TGCAGTGCCGAGGCTAGCGGGACCGAGACCCAGTACTTC.

The rearrangement uses TRBV15 and TRBJ2-7; D is uncertain. Germline V CDR1 and CDR2: LNHNV, YYDKDF (reference sequence). The CDR3 runs to 12 residues. Trimming stripped 1 base from V and 5 bases from J, with 6 bases between. CDR3 region: CATSRVGNEQYF. DNA of the CDR3: TGTGCCACCAGCAGAGTCGGAAACGAGCAGTACTTC.

In this sample, this clonotype turned up a few times. This sequence joins TRBV18 and TRBJ1-5, with TRBD1 matching 7 bases. The CDR3 covers 14 residues. CDR1 and CDR2 from the germline V gene are KGHSH and LQKENI. V dropped 3 bases and J dropped 9; count of bases not matched to a gene: 8. CDR3 nucleotides: TGTGCCAGCTCACCCGGACAGGCCCTGGGGCCCCAGCATTTT. Translating it yields CASSPGQALGPQHF.

As concerns this clonotype: With a much larger clone just one base away, this may be a read error. This chain uses TRBV29-1 with TRBJ2-1; 7 positions agree with TRBD2. CDR1 SQVTM and CDR2 ANQGSEA come from the germline V gene. With V trimmed by 4 bases and J by 10 bases, 4 bases remained unmatched. CDR3 length: 11 residues. CDR3 protein: CSVAPREEQFF. The CDR3 coding sequence is TGCAGCGTTGCTCCGCGGGAGGAGCAGTTCTTC.

This rearrangement joins TRBV7-2 to TRBJ2-5; D not certain. The CDR3 loop spans 12 amino acids. CDR1 is SGHTA, CDR2 FQGNSA, per germline. Trimming left V 7 bases short and J 5 bases short, with 11 bases between. The CDR3 region has the DNA TGTGCCAGCACGGACCCATACGAGACCCAGTACTTC. Protein product: CASTDPYETQYF. The whole variable domain, filled in from reference TRBV7-2 and TRBJ2-5, reads GAGVSQSPSNKVTEKGKDVELRCDPISGHTALYWYRQSLGQGLEFLIYFQGNSAPDKSGLPSDRFSAERTGGSVSTLTIQRTQQEDSAVYLCASTDPYETQYFGPGTRLLVL.

This clonotype was seen a few times. The chain combines TRBV7-8 with TRBJ2-1; D is tentatively TRBD1 or TRBD2 (6 bases each). This CDR3 spans 17 amino acids. In germline, CDR1 is SGHVS, CDR2 FQNEAQ. The V end lost 2 bases, the J end lost 4 bases, and 18 bases lay between the germline ends. The CDR3 loop is CASSLTGGADSYNEQFF. CDR3 nucleotide sequence: TGTGCCAGCAGCTTAACCGGGGGCGCAGACTCTTACAATGAGCAGTTCTTC.

This clonotype was observed a handful of times. This CDR3 is CASSETGAYEQYF. The CDR3 DNA is TGCGCCAGCAGCGAGACAGGGGCCTACGAGCAGTACTTC. The rearrangement joins TRBV5-1 to TRBJ2-7, with 8 bases identical to TRBD1. Germline V lookup: CDR1 SGHRS, CDR2 YFSETQ. The CDR3 runs 13 residues. V dropped 4 bases and J dropped 2; count of bases not matched to a gene: 2.

This clonotype was detected only a few times. This chain connects TRBV7-2 to TRBJ2-5, with 8 bases identical to TRBD1. Germline assignment: CDR1 SGHTA and CDR2 FQGNSA. The V and J ends lost 5 bases and 11 bases, in that order; junction bases with no gene match: 13. The CDR3 is 14 amino acids. In DNA, the CDR3 is TGTGCCAGCAGCCCCAGGACAGGGTTCGATGAGCAGTACTTC. It yields the protein CASSPRTGFDEQYF.

This rearrangement joins TRBV12-5 to TRBJ2-7; D could derive from TRBD1 or TRBD2 (6 bases each). The V end lost 4 bases, the J end lost 10 bases, and 14 bases lay between the germline ends. Germline V gene lookup returns CDR1 LGHNT and CDR2 FRNRAP. This CDR3 spans 12 amino acids. CDR3 in amino acids: CASGSGGGTQYF. In DNA, the CDR3 is TGTGCTAGTGGTTCCGGAGGGGGAACCCAGTACTTC.

This chain uses TRBV6-1 with TRBJ2-1; TRBD2 aligns across 14 bases. Trimming removed 6 bases from V and 0 bases from J; junction bases left unmatched: 7. CDR1 is MNHNS and CDR2 is SASEGT in the germline V gene. There are 18 residues in the CDR3. CDR3 DNA: TGTGCCAGCAGCCCCGCCGGGACTAGCGGGAGCTCCTACAATGAGCAGTTCTTC. This encodes CASSPAGTSGSSYNEQFF.

The chain joins TRBV5-1 to TRBJ1-1; D is unclear. The CDR3 length is 12 residues. Germline CDR1 and CDR2: SGHRS and YFSETQ. Trimming shortened V by 5 bases and J by 4 bases, and 9 bases separated the two germline ends. CDR3 DNA: TGCGCCAGCAGGGGGTCGGGCACTGAAGCTTTCTTT. Its protein is CASRGSGTEAFF.

V is TRBV20-1 and J is TRBJ2-1, with 10 nucleotides matching TRBD2. CDR3 size: 11 residues. V was pared by 6 bases and J by 14 bases, with 7 bases of the junction left unmatched. The V gene's germline CDR1 is DFQATT and CDR2 SNEGSKA (reference sequence). The CDR3 reads CSANSGTSEFF. CDR3 nucleotide sequence: TGCAGTGCCAATTCCGGGACTAGCGAGTTCTTC.

The V call is TRBV6-6, the J call TRBJ2-7, with D possibly being TRBD1 (6 bases). V was trimmed by 5 bases and J by 7 bases, leaving 18 bases between them. The CDR3 spans 14 residues. Germline CDR1 and CDR2: MNHNY and SVGAGI (reference sequence). CDR3 bases: TGTGCCAGCAGTCAAGGCGGCAGGGGTGGTGAGCAGTACTTC. Protein: CASSQGGRGGEQYF.

This clonotype was observed a few times. This chain connects TRBV30 to TRBJ2-7, with 7 bases lining up with TRBD1. V dropped 0 bases and J dropped 5; count of bases not matched to a gene: 10. Per germline, CDR1 GTSNPN and CDR2 SVGIG (reference sequence). This CDR3 has 15 residues. CDR3 bases: TGTGCCTGGAGTGTAGGCCAGGGGGATCGTAACGAGCAGTACTTC. Encoded protein: CAWSVGQGDRNEQYF.

J is TRBJ2-1 and V is TRBV9; 9 bases are shared with TRBD1. The germline V gene encodes CDR1 SGDLS and CDR2 YYNGEE. This CDR3 spans 19 amino acids. The junction had 10 bases not matched to a gene; V was cut back by 0 bases and J by 0 bases. The CDR3, as DNA: TGTGCCAGCAGCGTAGTACCGGGACAGGGTCACGGCTCCTACAATGAGCAGTTCTTC. Encoded protein: CASSVVPGQGHGSYNEQFF.

At least ten counts were recorded for this clonotype. This rearrangement joins TRBV28 to TRBJ2-7; 8 nucleotides match TRBD1. Trimming cost V 4 bases and J 4 bases; bases outside gene matches: 12. The CDR3 runs to 16 residues. Germline V gene sequence: CDR1 MDHEN, CDR2 SYDVKM. The CDR3 region is CASSSLGTGGLYEQYF. CDR3 bases: TGTGCCAGCAGTTCCCTCGGGACAGGCGGGTTGTACGAGCAGTACTTC.

The chain combines TRBV4-3 with TRBJ1-5, with D unresolved. V lost 1 base and J lost 5, with 12 bases in between. Germline CDR1 is LGHNA and CDR2 is YSLEER. This CDR3 has 15 residues. CDR3 in amino acids: CASSQVVTPDQPQHF. As DNA, the CDR3 is TGCGCCAGCAGCCAAGTCGTTACACCCGATCAGCCCCAGCATTTT.